A selection of T cell receptor beta chains follows, all from one sample in a study of blood T cell repertoires in COVID-19. Here immunoSEQ multiplex PCR was the method, and the copy in TCRdb shows in-frame clones only, minus some. The sample carries about 30,000 clones, roughly nine tenths recorded once. Sequences were obtained from peripheral blood. These receptor sequences come from a man aged 55 to 70 with active or convalescent COVID-19. Each CDR3 is given with its conserved first and last residue. The order of the fields is clone size, V gene, J gene, D gene, CDR3 protein, CDR3 DNA. D genes are given only for firm matches. Part of the rows lack a size; the others show once, few, many or a class for expanded clones.

.	TRBV7-9	TRBJ2-1	TRBD2	CASSLVLAGQFF	TGTGCCAGCAGCTTAGTACTAGCGGGGCAGTTCTTC
.	TRBV3-1/TRBV3-2	TRBJ1-2	.	CASSQDWTARGYTF	TGTGCCAGCAGCCAAGATTGGACAGCGAGGGGCTACACCTTC
.	TRBV3-1/TRBV3-2	TRBJ1-2	TRBD1	CASSRDRGYYGYTF	TGTGCCAGCAGCCGGGACAGGGGTTACTATGGCTACACCTTC
.	TRBV2	TRBJ2-7	.	CATKKGRGAYEQYF	TGTGCCACCAAAAAGGGCAGGGGGGCCTACGAGCAGTACTTC
.	TRBV6-1	TRBJ1-3	TRBD1	CASSEPPFRDRSGNTIYF	TGTGCCAGCAGTGAGCCGCCTTTCCGGGACAGGTCTGGAAACACCATATATTTT
.	TRBV7-6	TRBJ1-5	TRBD1	CASSTQTGGTNQPQHF	TGTGCCAGCAGCACGCAGACAGGGGGAACAAATCAGCCCCAGCATTTT
.	TRBV5-1	TRBJ1-1	TRBD1	CASSLVRDRGLGNTEAFF	TGCGCCAGCAGCTTGGTACGAGACAGGGGGCTCGGGAACACTGAAGCTTTCTTT
.	TRBV10-3	TRBJ2-3	TRBD2	CAISEATSGKDTQYF	TGTGCCATCAGTGAAGCGACTAGCGGGAAAGATACGCAGTATTTT
once	TRBV7-3	TRBJ1-1	.	CASSPGQTNTEAFF	TGTGCCAGCAGCCCCGGACAGACGAACACTGAAGCTTTCTTT
.	TRBV6-5	TRBJ1-3	.	CASRKQGVSGNTIYF	TGTGCCAGCAGGAAACAGGGTGTCTCTGGAAACACCATATATTTT
few	TRBV6-6	TRBJ1-5	.	CASSWSNSNQPQHF	TGTGCCAGCAGTTGGAGTAATAGCAATCAGCCCCAGCATTTT
.	TRBV19	TRBJ1-4	TRBD1	CASRRTGGTEKLFF	TGTGCCAGTAGGAGGACAGGGGGCACGGAAAAACTGTTTTTT
.	TRBV5-6	TRBJ1-1	.	CASRHASGGRNTEAFF	TGTGCCAGCAGGCATGCGTCGGGGGGACGGAACACTGAAGCTTTCTTT
.	TRBV28	TRBJ2-7	.	CASSPNSYEQYF	TGTGCCAGCAGTCCCAATTCCTACGAGCAGTACTTC
.	TRBV7-9	TRBJ1-3	TRBD1	CASSVDRSSGNTIYF	TGTGCCAGCAGCGTGGACAGGTCCTCTGGAAACACCATATATTTT
few	TRBV2	TRBJ1-2	.	CASSGETAGYGYTF	TGTGCCAGCAGTGGGGAAACGGCGGGCTATGGCTACACCTTC
.	TRBV9	TRBJ2-7	TRBD2	CASSVAGGRDEQYF	TGTGCCAGCAGCGTAGCGGGAGGGCGCGACGAGCAGTACTTC
.	TRBV5-1	TRBJ2-3	TRBD2	CASSLPSGGTTDTQYF	TGCGCCAGCAGCTTGCCTAGCGGGGGGACCACAGATACGCAGTATTTT
.	TRBV5-1	TRBJ2-2	TRBD1	CASSQGTGDGELFF	TGCGCCAGCAGCCAAGGGACAGGGGACGGGGAGCTGTTTTTT
.	TRBV7-3	TRBJ2-1	TRBD2	CASSKGLAGAYNEQFF	TGTGCCAGCAGCAAAGGACTAGCGGGAGCTTACAATGAGCAGTTCTTC
.	TRBV18	TRBJ2-5	TRBD2	CASSPFTSGGAGETQYF	TGTGCCAGCTCACCATTCACTAGCGGGGGGGCCGGAGAGACCCAGTACTTC
.	TRBV19	TRBJ1-5	.	CASRSRESQPQHF	TGTGCCAGTAGGAGCAGGGAAAGCCAGCCCCAGCATTTT
.	TRBV12-5	TRBJ1-5	.	CASGPNGNQPQHF	TGTGCTAGTGGCCCGAACGGGAATCAGCCCCAGCATTTT
.	TRBV6-2/TRBV6-3	TRBJ2-7	.	CASSRRSSVPYEQYF	TGTGCCAGCAGTCGACGGTCTAGCGTGCCCTACGAGCAGTACTTC
.	TRBV28	TRBJ1-4	.	CASSLRFREKLFF	TGTGCCAGCAGTTTGAGGTTCCGAGAAAAACTGTTTTTT
few	TRBV6-5	TRBJ2-7	TRBD2	CASRYSGRGTYEQYF	TGTGCCAGCCGGTACAGCGGGAGGGGTACCTACGAGCAGTACTTC
.	TRBV5-6	TRBJ1-2	TRBD1	CASSPRQGWRRGYTF	TGTGCCAGCAGCCCACGACAGGGTTGGAGACGTGGCTACACCTTC
few	TRBV7-9	TRBJ2-7	.	CASSVGGGKTYEQYF	TGTGCCAGCAGTGTGGGAGGGGGAAAGACCTACGAGCAGTACTTC
.	TRBV19	TRBJ1-2	.	CASPNEGYTF	TGTGCCAGCCCTAACGAGGGCTACACCTTC
.	TRBV7-2	TRBJ1-5	TRBD1	CASSSDRGFQPQHF	TGTGCCAGCAGCTCTGACAGGGGGTTTCAGCCCCAGCATTTT
.	TRBV20-1	TRBJ2-1	TRBD2	CSASPGGSGKGNEQFF	TGCAGTGCTAGTCCCGGAGGGAGCGGGAAAGGTAATGAGCAGTTCTTC
.	TRBV12-3/TRBV12-4	TRBJ2-7	TRBD2	CASSGGSSYEQYF	TGTGCCAGCAGCGGGGGGAGCTCCTACGAGCAGTACTTC
once	TRBV6-2/TRBV6-3	TRBJ2-7	TRBD2	CASSWNGGVDPSYEQYF	TGTGCCAGCAGTTGGAACGGGGGGGTGGATCCCTCCTACGAGCAGTACTTC
.	TRBV7-9	TRBJ2-3	TRBD2	CASTGLAATDTQYF	TGTGCCAGCACGGGACTAGCGGCCACAGATACGCAGTATTTT
.	TRBV28	TRBJ1-3	TRBD1	CASSPWTGYSGNTIYF	TGTGCCAGCAGTCCGTGGACAGGGTACTCTGGAAACACCATATATTTT
.	TRBV25-1	TRBJ1-2	TRBD1	CASSVYRGSYTF	TGTGCCAGCAGTGTCTACAGGGGGAGCTACACCTTC
.	TRBV5-1	TRBJ1-2	TRBD1	CASSSGQGGQYGYTF	TGCGCCAGCAGCTCGGGACAGGGGGGCCAATATGGCTACACCTTC
.	TRBV5-6	TRBJ2-7	TRBD2	CASSLVTSGTLGAYEQYF	TGTGCCAGCAGCTTGGTGACTAGCGGGACACTAGGGGCCTACGAGCAGTACTTC
.	TRBV12-3/TRBV12-4	TRBJ1-2	.	CASSLNWSPGYTF	TGTGCCAGCAGTTTAAACTGGTCACCTGGCTACACCTTC
.	TRBV18	TRBJ1-5	.	CASSLQGINQPQHF	TGTGCCAGCTCACTACAGGGAATCAATCAGCCCCAGCATTTT
.	TRBV3-1/TRBV3-2	TRBJ2-5	.	CASGRGRETQYF	TGTGCCAGCGGCAGGGGTCGGGAGACCCAGTACTTC
once	TRBV19	TRBJ1-5	TRBD1	CASSVQGANQPQHF	TGTGCCAGTAGTGTACAGGGGGCTAATCAGCCCCAGCATTTT
medium-sized	TRBV2	TRBJ2-5	.	CASSGLNTGSETQYF	TGTGCCAGCAGCGGCTTGAATACGGGATCCGAGACCCAGTACTTC
.	TRBV7-9	TRBJ1-2	.	CASSPPTGDWGGYTF	TGTGCCAGCAGCCCCCCGACCGGGGATTGGGGTGGCTACACCTTC
.	TRBV19	TRBJ2-3	TRBD2	CASKAQRGALGTDTQYF	TGTGCCAGTAAGGCCCAGCGGGGGGCCCTGGGCACAGATACGCAGTATTTT
.	TRBV18	TRBJ1-3	.	CASSPQNSVRNTIYF	TGTGCCAGCTCACCACAGAACAGTGTTAGAAACACCATATATTTT
.	TRBV11-2	TRBJ2-7	.	CASSLSRRVEQYF	TGTGCCAGCAGCTTATCAAGGAGGGTGGAGCAGTACTTC
.	TRBV18	TRBJ1-6	.	CASSAGQRSPLHF	TGTGCCAGCTCAGCAGGACAGCGATCACCCCTCCACTTT
.	TRBV9	TRBJ1-6	TRBD1	CASSVNPGGSDSPLHF	TGTGCCAGCAGCGTAAATCCAGGGGGCTCGGATTCACCCCTCCACTTT